The rows below give T cell receptor beta chains drawn from one sample of a study of blood T cell repertoires in COVID-19. TCRdb's copy holds only in-frame clones and misses some; the assay was immunoSEQ multiplex PCR. The sample contains 100,000 to 150,000 clones, around 83% of which appear only once. What was sequenced was peripheral blood. These receptors were obtained from a man between 60 and 70 years old with acute or convalescent COVID-19. CDR3s include the opening cysteine and the closing phenylalanine or tryptophan. D genes are given only for firm matches. Clone size is stated in some rows and not others, as once, few, many or a class when expanded.

D: NA; size: NA; J: TRBJ1-2; V: TRBV3-1/TRBV3-2; CDR3: CASSQDLAAPYGYTF; DNA: TGTGCCAGCAGCCAAGATCTGGCTGCACCCTATGGCTACACCTTC
D: NA; size: few; J: TRBJ1-5; V: TRBV7-8; CDR3: CASSRGRVSNQPQHF; DNA: TGTGCCAGCAGCCGCGGGAGGGTTAGCAATCAGCCCCAGCATTTT
D: NA; size: NA; J: TRBJ1-3; V: TRBV27; CDR3: CASSPRGGLGNTIYF; DNA: TGTGCCAGCAGTCCCCGCGGAGGACTGGGCAACACCATATATTTT
D: TRBD2; size: NA; J: TRBJ2-3; V: TRBV18; CDR3: CASSPFGLAGVSDTQYF; DNA: TGTGCCAGCTCACCCTTTGGACTAGCGGGAGTATCGGATACGCAGTATTTT
D: NA; size: NA; J: TRBJ2-1; V: TRBV9; CDR3: CASSPGTPSYNEQFF; DNA: TGTGCCAGCAGCCCCGGGACTCCCTCATACAATGAGCAGTTCTTC
D: TRBD2; size: once; J: TRBJ2-1; V: TRBV19; CDR3: CASSTSGRRNEQFF; DNA: TGTGCCAGTAGTACTAGCGGGAGGAGGAATGAGCAGTTCTTC
D: TRBD1; size: once; J: TRBJ1-2; V: TRBV20-1; CDR3: CSASGQGARLTYGYTF; DNA: TGCAGTGCTAGTGGGCAGGGGGCCAGACTGACTTATGGCTACACCTTC
D: NA; size: few; J: TRBJ1-2; V: TRBV3-1/TRBV3-2; CDR3: CASSQGGADGYTF; DNA: TGTGCCAGCAGCCAAGGGGGCGCGGATGGCTACACCTTC
D: NA; size: NA; J: TRBJ1-6; V: TRBV6-7; CDR3: CASNWDSRQMNSPLHF; DNA: TGTGCCAGCAATTGGGACTCTCGCCAGATGAATTCACCCCTCCACTTT
D: TRBD1; size: NA; J: TRBJ1-1; V: TRBV7-2; CDR3: CASSVDPGQGARAFF; DNA: TGTGCCAGCAGCGTAGACCCGGGACAGGGGGCGCGGGCTTTCTTT
D: NA; size: many; J: TRBJ1-1; V: TRBV7-8; CDR3: CASSLVDRMNTEAFF; DNA: TGTGCCAGCAGCTTAGTCGACAGGATGAACACTGAAGCTTTCTTT
D: TRBD1; size: NA; J: TRBJ1-4; V: TRBV9; CDR3: CASSPRTGVREKLFF; DNA: TGTGCCAGCAGCCCCCGGACAGGGGTTAGGGAAAAACTGTTTTTT
D: TRBD2; size: NA; J: TRBJ2-1; V: TRBV10-1; CDR3: CASSAGLAATYNEQFF; DNA: TGCGCCAGCAGTGCGGGACTAGCGGCGACCTACAATGAGCAGTTCTTC
D: TRBD1; size: once; J: TRBJ1-5; V: TRBV18; CDR3: CASSPPDRVAQPQHF; DNA: TGTGCCAGCTCACCACCGGACAGGGTTGCTCAGCCCCAGCATTTT
D: TRBD1; size: many; J: TRBJ2-1; V: TRBV10-2; CDR3: CASSDSRDRVRNEQFF; DNA: TGCGCCAGCAGTGATTCACGGGACAGGGTACGAAATGAGCAGTTCTTC
D: TRBD1; size: NA; J: TRBJ2-5; V: TRBV7-9; CDR3: CASSLPGTAVAQYF; DNA: TGTGCCAGCAGCCTACCCGGGACAGCGGTGGCCCAGTACTTC
D: NA; size: NA; J: TRBJ1-3; V: TRBV5-6; CDR3: CASSATDTSGNTIYF; DNA: TGTGCCAGCAGCGCGACTGATACCTCTGGAAACACCATATATTTT
D: TRBD2; size: NA; J: TRBJ2-7; V: TRBV10-2; CDR3: CASSETSGYEQYF; DNA: TGCGCCAGCAGTGAGACTAGCGGGTACGAGCAGTACTTC
D: NA; size: NA; J: TRBJ2-7; V: TRBV7-2; CDR3: CASSPRVSGPYEQYF; DNA: TGTGCCAGCAGCCCGAGGGTGTCTGGCCCCTACGAGCAGTACTTC
D: NA; size: NA; J: TRBJ2-5; V: TRBV6-5; CDR3: CASSRNVQETQYF; DNA: TGTGCCAGCAGCCGTAATGTCCAAGAGACCCAGTACTTC
D: NA; size: NA; J: TRBJ2-1; V: TRBV6-5; CDR3: CASSYGRGSEQFF; DNA: TGTGCCAGCAGTTATGGCAGGGGCAGTGAGCAGTTCTTC
D: NA; size: NA; J: TRBJ1-1; V: TRBV2; CDR3: CASSERGARNTEAFF; DNA: TGTGCCAGCAGTGAGCGGGGGGCCAGGAACACTGAAGCTTTCTTT
D: NA; size: NA; J: TRBJ2-2; V: TRBV27; CDR3: CASSFGHMAGELFF; DNA: TGTGCCAGCAGTTTTGGACACATGGCCGGGGAGCTGTTTTTT
D: TRBD1; size: NA; J: TRBJ1-1; V: TRBV9; CDR3: CASRGRGTGSGDTEAFF; DNA: TGTGCCAGCAGAGGGAGAGGGACAGGCAGCGGGGACACTGAAGCTTTCTTT
D: TRBD1; size: once; J: TRBJ1-2; V: TRBV5-1; CDR3: CASNEGQGQVGYTF; DNA: TGCGCCAGCAACGAAGGACAGGGGCAGGTTGGCTACACCTTC
D: NA; size: NA; J: TRBJ2-3; V: TRBV3-1/TRBV3-2; CDR3: CASSEAYSSADTQYF; DNA: TGTGCCAGCAGCGAAGCTTATTCTAGCGCAGATACGCAGTATTTT
D: NA; size: NA; J: TRBJ2-7; V: TRBV7-9; CDR3: CASSLAFPPYEQYF; DNA: TGTGCCAGCAGCTTGGCATTTCCTCCTTACGAGCAGTACTTC
D: NA; size: NA; J: TRBJ1-1; V: TRBV5-4; CDR3: CASSTGTHTEAFF; DNA: TGTGCCAGCAGCACCGGGACACACACTGAAGCTTTCTTT
D: NA; size: NA; J: TRBJ1-2; V: TRBV28; CDR3: CASSFEGFYYGYTF; DNA: TGTGCCAGCAGTTTTGAGGGATTCTACTATGGCTACACCTTC
D: NA; size: NA; J: TRBJ2-3; V: TRBV30; CDR3: CAWSGTSQDTQYF; DNA: TGTGCCTGGAGTGGGACTTCCCAGGATACGCAGTATTTT
D: NA; size: NA; J: TRBJ1-2; V: TRBV5-5; CDR3: CASSLLFSSIGYTF; DNA: TGTGCCAGCAGCTTGTTGTTCAGTTCCATAGGCTACACCTTC
D: NA; size: NA; J: TRBJ2-2; V: TRBV6-5; CDR3: CASSRQPRTGELFF; DNA: TGTGCCAGCAGTAGACAACCGCGCACCGGGGAGCTGTTTTTT